Listed below are T cell receptor beta chains from one sample, sequenced in a study of blood T cells in healthy people across ages. TCRdb recomputed calls from the 5' RACE reads with MiXCR, one row per CDR3 protein. The sample lists approximately 700,000 distinct CDR3 sequences; about 30% were seen once. Sample: blood. Receptors were obtained from a woman of 80 years or more in good health. The CDR3 runs from the conserved cysteine through the conserved F or W. D genes are given only for firm matches. Part of the rows lack a size; the others show once, few, many or a class for expanded clones.

clone_size j_call v_call d_call cdr3_nt cdr3_aa
- TRBJ2-5 TRBV4-2 TRBD2 TGTGCCAGCAGCCAAGATAGAGAGCGGGAGAGGGGAGAGACCCAGTACTTC CASSQDRERERGETQYF
many TRBJ2-1 TRBV5-4 - TGTGCCAGCAGTAGTTTTTGGACAACGGGGGACAATGAGCAGTTCTTC CASSSFWTTGDNEQFF
- TRBJ2-2 TRBV20-1 - TGCAGTGCTTTTAAACCAGGGGTCACCGGGGAGCTGTTTTTT CSAFKPGVTGELFF
many TRBJ2-1 TRBV3-1 TRBD2 TGTGCCAGCAGCCAAGTCGAAATAGCGGGGCTCTCTGAGCAGTTCTTC CASSQVEIAGLSEQFF
- TRBJ1-2 TRBV7-2 - TGTGCCAGCAGCTGGAGACCAGGGGATGGTGGCTACACCTTC CASSWRPGDGGYTF
many TRBJ2-1 TRBV20-1 TRBD2 TGCAGTGCTAGAGATCCCCTAGGACTAGCGGCCATCAATGAGCAGTTCTTC CSARDPLGLAAINEQFF
many TRBJ2-3 TRBV29-1 - TGCAGCGTTGAAGGCCTAATAGCGGTCATAGGAGATACGCAGTATTTT CSVEGLIAVIGDTQYF
many TRBJ2-3 TRBV9 - TGTGCCAGCACAAAGACAGGTCCTAGCACAGATACGCAGTATTTT CASTKTGPSTDTQYF
many TRBJ2-5 TRBV20-1 - TGCAGTGCTAGGGGCTCGGCCGGGACCCAAGAGACCCAGTACTTC CSARGSAGTQETQYF
many TRBJ2-3 TRBV18 TRBD2 TGTGCCAGCTCACCACCCACTAGCGGGACCACAGATACGCAGTATTTT CASSPPTSGTTDTQYF
many TRBJ2-3 TRBV12-3/TRBV12-4 TRBD1 TGTGCCAGCAGTTTATACGGGACAGGGACAGATACGCAGTATTTT CASSLYGTGTDTQYF
- TRBJ2-2 TRBV6-6 TRBD1 TGTGCCGCCGAGGGGGCGACCGGGGAGCTGTTTTTT CAAEGATGELFF
many TRBJ2-5 TRBV20-1 TRBD1 TGCAGTGCTCAGTTGGTTCCGGGACAGCAAGAGACCCAGTACTTC CSAQLVPGQQETQYF
many TRBJ2-7 TRBV3-1 TRBD1 TGTGCCAGCAGCACTCGACAGGGAGTAAGGAACGAGCAGTACTTC CASSTRQGVRNEQYF
many TRBJ2-5 TRBV20-1 TRBD1 TGCAGTGCGAAGACAGGGGGCCTAGAGACCCAGTACTTC CSAKTGGLETQYF
- TRBJ2-5 TRBV27 - TGTGCCAGCAGTTCTCCGGGGCCCTCCTACGGGCAGTACTTC CASSSPGPSYGQYF
many TRBJ1-5 TRBV2 - TGTGCCAGCAGTAAGACAGAGACCAATCAGCCCCAGCATTTT CASSKTETNQPQHF